The 15 T cell receptor beta chains reported below all come from one sample, sequenced in a study of persistence of HIV-infected CD4 T cells. What these receptors recognize is not known. This was the immunoSEQ version 4 assay in survey mode. Profiling relied on immunoSEQ multiplex PCR, and the TCRdb table lists in-frame clones only, not all of them. The repertoire holds tens of thousands of clones, with roughly four fifths as singletons. The stimulus was an HIV-1 Gag 15-mer peptide pool, 0.9 to 1 ug/peptide/mL. Sorted nonresponding memory CD4+ T cells were CD40L-negative, CD69-negative, CD45RO-high. Sequencing was performed on CD4+ T cells sorted from PBMCs after roughly 18-hour stimulation, taken from a patient who received antiretroviral therapy. The receptors here all came from an adult woman with HIV who was CMV-seropositive.

The chain employs TRBV27 and TRBJ2-7; 11 positions match TRBD2. The CDR3 runs 14 residues. Losses at the gene ends were 6 bases for V and 7 bases for J; bases not matched to a gene: 8. Germline CDR1 and CDR2: MNHEY and SMNVEV (reference sequence). CDR3 nucleotide sequence: TGTGCCAGCAGCCTGACTAGCGGGATTAGTGAGCAGTACTTC. Translation gives CASSLTSGISEQYF.

V usage is TRBV28 and J usage is TRBJ2-7, with 8 bases identical to TRBD2. V dropped 11 bases and J dropped 2; count of bases not matched to a gene: 14. The CDR3 runs to 15 residues. Germline V gives CDR1 MDHEN, CDR2 SYDVKM. The DNA of the CDR3 is TGTGCCCTCGGGGGGGCCAGGGGCCTTACCTACGAGCAGTACTTC. Its protein product is CALGGARGLTYEQYF.

There are a few counts of this clone. The CDR3 is CASSLGQGVGSPLHF. In nucleotides, the CDR3 is TGTGCCAGCAGCCTTGGACAGGGTGTAGGTTCACCCCTCCACTTT. The chain uses TRBV5-6 and TRBJ1-6, with 8 bases matching TRBD1. Germline trimming cut 4 bases from V and 9 bases from J; bases unmatched to any gene: 9. The CDR3 is 15 residues long. Germline V gene data show CDR1 as SGHDT and CDR2 as YYEEEE. The full variable domain, in which reference TRBV5-6 and TRBJ1-6 provide the parts outside the CDR3, is DAGVTQSPTHLIKTRGQQVTLRCSPKSGHDTVSWYQQALGQGPQFIFQYYEEEERQRGNFPDRFSGHQFPNYSSELNVNALLLGDSALYLCASSLGQGVGSPLHFGNGTRLTVT.

The chain joins TRBV7-2 to TRBJ1-5, with unresolved D. CDR3 length: 16 amino acids. Germline V CDR1 and CDR2: SGHTA, FQGNSA. V was shortened by 2 bases and J by 0 bases, with 11 bases between the two germline ends. The CDR3 loop reads CASSLKSGVSNQPQHF. CDR3 in DNA: TGTGCCAGCAGCTTAAAATCGGGCGTTAGCAATCAGCCCCAGCATTTT.

This clone has a handful of counts. The chain couples TRBV28 to TRBJ2-7; D may be TRBD1 or TRBD2 (5 bases each). V gave up 5 bases and J gave up 0 bases, with 11 bases separating them. CDR1 and CDR2 (germline): MDHEN, SYDVKM. CDR3 length: 14 amino acids. CDR3 protein: CASSNKGRSYEQYF. CDR3 nucleotide sequence: TGTGCCAGCAGTAACAAGGGACGCTCCTACGAGCAGTACTTC. The full variable domain, completed using reference TRBV28 and TRBJ2-7, is DVKVTQSSRYLVKRTGEKVFLECVQDMDHENMFWYRQDPGLGLRLIYFSYDVKMKEKGDIPEGYSVSREKKERFSLILESASTNQTSMYLCASSNKGRSYEQYFGPGTRLTVT.

The V call is TRBV6-2 or TRBV6-3, the J call TRBJ1-2, with D maybe TRBD1 (5 bases). This CDR3 region has 16 residues. With 5 bases removed from V and 6 bases from J, the gap between germline ends came to 22 bases. Germline values: CDR1 MNHEY, CDR2 SVGEGT. For the CDR3, the DNA is TGTGCCAGCAGTGACGGAGTTCAGGGAATACAGAATGGCTACACCTTC. Residues: CASSDGVQGIQNGYTF.

The rearrangement uses TRBV5-4 and TRBJ1-2, with TRBD1 matching 7 bases. V lost 0 bases, J lost 7 bases, and 3 bases stayed unmatched. Per germline, CDR1 SGHNT and CDR2 YYREEE (reference sequence). This CDR3 is built from 13 residues. CDR3 loop: CASSLDSGGGYTF. The DNA of the CDR3 is TGTGCCAGCAGCTTGGACTCAGGGGGTGGCTACACCTTC.

The gene calls are TRBV7-2 and TRBJ1-2, with D unclear. Germline lookup yields CDR1 SGHTA and CDR2 FQGNSA. The CDR3 covers 16 residues. V was trimmed by 5 bases and J by 4 bases, leaving 20 bases between them. The CDR3 reads CASSPAFSSFGYGYTF. DNA for the CDR3: TGTGCCAGCAGCCCTGCCTTTTCTTCTTTTGGCTATGGCTACACCTTC. The variable domain in full, with the rest retrieved from reference TRBV7-2 and TRBJ1-2, is GAGVSQSPSNKVTEKGKDVELRCDPISGHTALYWYRQSLGQGLEFLIYFQGNSAPDKSGLPSDRFSAERTGGSVSTLTIQRTQQEDSAVYLCASSPAFSSFGYGYTFGSGTRLTVV.

The gene calls are TRBV5-4 and TRBJ1-6; 9 bases align to TRBD1. Germline trimming cut 6 bases from V and 9 bases from J; bases unmatched to any gene: 13. The germline gives CDR1 SGHNT, CDR2 YYREEE (reference sequence). The CDR3 spans 16 residues. Here the CDR3 reads CASTNTGTGFASPLHF. CDR3 coding DNA: TGTGCCAGCACTAATACCGGGACAGGGTTTGCTTCACCCCTCCACTTT.

This clone was observed a single time. This chain uses TRBV29-1 with TRBJ2-2; D gene ambiguous. The germline gives CDR1 SQVTM, CDR2 ANQGSEA. The CDR3 loop spans 11 amino acids. The germline V and J ends were trimmed by 7 bases and 1 base, with 4 bases remaining between them. The CDR3 DNA sequence: TGCAGCGGATTGAACACCGGGGAGCTGTTTTTT. The encoded protein is CSGLNTGELFF.

The chain combines TRBV24-1 with TRBJ2-7; 8 bases line up with TRBD2. Germline assignment: CDR1 KGHDR and CDR2 SFDVKD. J was trimmed by 7 bases and V by 3 bases; bases with no gene match: 13. The CDR3 covers 16 residues. The CDR3 protein is CATSDRGGAAEAEQYF. The CDR3 DNA is TGTGCCACCAGTGATCGGGGGGGGGCAGCCGAGGCGGAGCAGTACTTC.

The chain couples TRBV2 to TRBJ2-1; perhaps TRBD1 as D (5 bases). V lost 6 bases, J lost 5 bases, and 11 bases lay in between. The CDR3 runs to 13 residues. Germline CDR1 SNHLY, CDR2 FYNNEI. Here the CDR3 DNA reads TGTGCCAGCAGCCTAGACAGACACAATGAGCAGTTCTTC. It encodes CASSLDRHNEQFF.

The chain couples TRBV11-3 to TRBJ1-3; TRBD1 might be the D (5 bases). Germline values: CDR1 SGHNT, CDR2 YENEEA. This CDR3 is 14 amino acids long. The V and J ends lost 1 base and 4 bases respectively, with 8 bases between them. CDR3 residues: CASSLGDVGNTIYF. The CDR3 DNA reads TGTGCCAGCAGCTTAGGGGACGTGGGAAACACCATATATTTT.

The chain uses TRBV28 and TRBJ2-5; the match to TRBD2 covers 7 bases. V was clipped by 6 bases and J by 4 bases; unmatched bases: 5. Germline V CDR1 and CDR2: MDHEN, SYDVKM. The CDR3 spans 13 residues. The CDR3 spells CASSQGGGETQYF. The CDR3 bases are TGTGCCAGCAGCCAGGGCGGGGGAGAGACCCAGTACTTC.

J is TRBJ1-1 and V is TRBV6-2 or TRBV6-3, with 8 bases identical to TRBD1. The ends lost 4 bases at V and 4 bases at J; junction bases unmatched: 8. Per the germline V gene, CDR1 is MNHEY and CDR2 is SVGEGT. This CDR3 has 15 amino acids. For the CDR3, the DNA is TGTGCCAGCAGTTCCAATCTCGACAGGGGCACTGAAGCTTTCTTT. This sequence encodes CASSSNLDRGTEAFF.